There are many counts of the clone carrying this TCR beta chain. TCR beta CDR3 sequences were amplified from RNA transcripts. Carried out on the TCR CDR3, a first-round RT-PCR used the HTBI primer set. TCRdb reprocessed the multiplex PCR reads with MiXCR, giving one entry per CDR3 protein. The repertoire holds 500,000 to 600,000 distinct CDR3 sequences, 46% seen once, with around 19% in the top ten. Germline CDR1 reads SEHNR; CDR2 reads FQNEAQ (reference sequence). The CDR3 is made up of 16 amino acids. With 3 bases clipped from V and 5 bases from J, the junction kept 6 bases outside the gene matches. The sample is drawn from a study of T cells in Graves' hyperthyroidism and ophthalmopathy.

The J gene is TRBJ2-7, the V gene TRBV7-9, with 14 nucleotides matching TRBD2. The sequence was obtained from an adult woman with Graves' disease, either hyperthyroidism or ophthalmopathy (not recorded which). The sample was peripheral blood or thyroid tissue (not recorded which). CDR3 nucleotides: TGTGCCAGCAGCTTGCCGGGACTAGCGGGAGTCAACGAGCAGTACTTC. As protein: CASSLPGLAGVNEQYF. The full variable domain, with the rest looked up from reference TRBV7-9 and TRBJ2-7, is DTGVSQNPRHKITKRGQNVTFRCDPISEHNRLYWYRQTLGQGPEFLTYFQNEAQLEKSRLLSDRFSAERPKGSFSTLEIQRTEQGDSAMYLCASSLPGLAGVNEQYFGPGTRLTVT.